This TCR beta chain was obtained from a study of shared clonotypes between healthy human individuals. Notes on the study in general: Sequencing depth was expected to affect clonotype sharing among donors. The genetic and exposure-history diversity represented was limited by few donors.

In the case of this clone: Its antigen is currently unknown.

Naive CD8 cells lacked CD45RO and underwent positive selection for CCR7, leaving out terminally differentiated effector memory CD45RA+ cells. Healthy HIV-negative adults with no recent acute infections or vaccinations were recruited as donors. Using immunoSEQ multiplex PCR, the repertoire was profiled, and TCRdb retains in-frame clones only, with some absent. This sample has roughly 2.1 million clones, with about 93% found just once. From germline, CDR1 is MDHEN and CDR2 SYDVKM. The V and J ends lost 3 bases and 5 bases respectively, with 14 bases between them. The CDR3 consists of 15 residues. The TCR comes from a man aged 18-30 years in good health. Some clones in this sample may be carry-over from other donors' samples. V gene TRBV28 combines with J gene TRBJ2-4, with a possible D match to TRBD2 (5 bases). Specimen: naive CD8+ T cells from PBMCs. The CDR3 is CASSFRQDFENIQYF. The CDR3, as DNA: TGTGCCAGCAGTTTTCGGCAGGACTTCGAAAACATTCAGTACTTC.